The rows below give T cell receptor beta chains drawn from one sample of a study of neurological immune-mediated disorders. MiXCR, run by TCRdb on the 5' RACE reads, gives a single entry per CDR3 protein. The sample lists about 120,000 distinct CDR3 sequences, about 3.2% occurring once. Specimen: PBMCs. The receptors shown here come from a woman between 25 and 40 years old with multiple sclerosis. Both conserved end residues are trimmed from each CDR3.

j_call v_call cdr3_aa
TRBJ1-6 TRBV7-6 ASSLEGESSPLH
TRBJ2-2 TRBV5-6 ASSTSGIGRTGELF
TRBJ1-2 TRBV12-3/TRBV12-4 ASSWDRGWRGYT
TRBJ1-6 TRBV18 ASSPRQADNNSPLH
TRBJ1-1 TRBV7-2 ASSLGWGTMNTEAF
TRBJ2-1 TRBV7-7 ASSLQPTGTYNEQF
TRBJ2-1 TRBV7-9 ASSLKLAGGYNEQF
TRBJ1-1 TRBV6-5 ASSQRVGLLNTEAF
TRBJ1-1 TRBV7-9 ASSQGHIKNTEAF
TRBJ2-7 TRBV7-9 ASRPDTTYEQY
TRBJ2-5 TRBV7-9 ASNQAGGPPPY
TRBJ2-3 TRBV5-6 ASSSLAGWTDTQY
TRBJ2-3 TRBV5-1 ASSLEMDRGTQY
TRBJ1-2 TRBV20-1 SASYVGELNYGYT
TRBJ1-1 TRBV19 ASSYVVSAEAF
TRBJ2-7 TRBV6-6 ASSEAGGFDEQY
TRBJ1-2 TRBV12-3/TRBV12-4 ASSFGEGNYGYT
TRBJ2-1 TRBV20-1 SARDYGDENGRSSYNEQF
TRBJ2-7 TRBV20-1 SARVLRGNYEQY
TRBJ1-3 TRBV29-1 SVADGTGGMNTIY
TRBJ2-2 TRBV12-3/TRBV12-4 ASSRDRGSTGELF
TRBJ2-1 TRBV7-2 ASSLVGTPNYNEQF
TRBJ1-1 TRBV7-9 ASSPDVNTEAF
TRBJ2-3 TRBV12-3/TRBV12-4 ASSPVTDTQY
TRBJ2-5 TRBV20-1 SASPRDQEHQETQY
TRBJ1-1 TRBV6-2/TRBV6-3 ASSLGQVNTEAF
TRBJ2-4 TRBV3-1 ASSQAERLVKNIQY
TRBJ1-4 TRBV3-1 ASSLTGTGREKLF
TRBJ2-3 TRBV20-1 SAKGTSLNTDTQY
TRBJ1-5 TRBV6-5 ASSSGEGNQPQH
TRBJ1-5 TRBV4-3 ASSHNRGSGQPQH
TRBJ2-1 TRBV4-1 ASSQYTEPYNEQF
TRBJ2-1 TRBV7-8 ASSIGRAGGRREQF
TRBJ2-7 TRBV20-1 SARVGVGGTYEQY
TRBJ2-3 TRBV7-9 ASSPPDADTQY
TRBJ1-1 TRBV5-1 ASSLAAVGGTEAF
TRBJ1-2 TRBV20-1 SARAFGTGEDYGYT
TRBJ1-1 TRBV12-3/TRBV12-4 ASSFNMKRGEAF